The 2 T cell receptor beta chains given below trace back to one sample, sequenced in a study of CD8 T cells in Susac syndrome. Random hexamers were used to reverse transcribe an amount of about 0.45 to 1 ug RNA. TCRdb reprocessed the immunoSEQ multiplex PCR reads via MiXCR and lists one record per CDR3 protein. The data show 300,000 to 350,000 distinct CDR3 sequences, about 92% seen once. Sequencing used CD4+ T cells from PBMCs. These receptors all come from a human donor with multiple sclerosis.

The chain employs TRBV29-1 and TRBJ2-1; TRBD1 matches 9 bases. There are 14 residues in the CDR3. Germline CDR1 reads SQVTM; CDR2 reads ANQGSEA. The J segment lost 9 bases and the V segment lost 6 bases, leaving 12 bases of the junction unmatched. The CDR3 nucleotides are TGCAGCGTGGCCCGTCGACAGGGGGGGGGTGAGCAGTTCTTC. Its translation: CSVARRQGGGEQFF.

The CDR3 is CASSRLRTSGSYNEQFF. The CDR3 region has the DNA TGTGCCAGCAGCAGACTTAGGACTAGCGGGAGCTACAATGAGCAGTTCTTC. V gene TRBV5-6 combines with J gene TRBJ2-1, with 13 positions matching TRBD2. Germline loops: CDR1 SGHDT, CDR2 YYEEEE. This CDR3 is 17 amino acids long. V lost 4 bases, J lost 3 bases, and 7 bases stayed unmatched. Together with reference TRBV5-6 and TRBJ2-1, the CDR3 gives the full variable domain: DAGVTQSPTHLIKTRGQQVTLRCSPKSGHDTVSWYQQALGQGPQFIFQYYEEEERQRGNFPDRFSGHQFPNYSSELNVNALLLGDSALYLCASSRLRTSGSYNEQFFGPGTRLTVL.